This T cell receptor beta chain was recorded in a study of cytomegalovirus exposure and HLA in healthy donors. CDR1 is MNHEY and CDR2 is SMNVEV in the germline V gene (reference sequence). The CDR3 is 16 residues long. Trimming cost V 4 bases and J 2 bases; bases outside gene matches: 9. PCR was performed using 60 Vbeta and 13 Jbeta primers. The method was immunoSEQ multiplex PCR; TCRdb's version includes in-frame clones alone and lacks a portion of them. The sample lists about 160,000 clones; 65% to 80% were seen once. This TCR derives from a woman aged 45-59 years in good health and CMV-seropositive. The sample was PBMCs. The gene calls are TRBV27 and TRBJ2-3; 7 bases are shared with TRBD1. CDR3: CASSSKTGRDTDTQYF. DNA of the CDR3: TGTGCCAGCAGTTCGAAGACAGGGAGAGACACAGATACGCAGTATTTT.